Below, 29 T cell receptor beta chains from the same sample are listed, as sequenced in a study of T cells in Graves' hyperthyroidism and ophthalmopathy. Authors of the study amplified TCR beta CDR3 regions from RNA transcripts. The TCR CDR3 was amplified in a first-round RT-PCR using the HTBI primer set. TCRdb itself ran the multiplex PCR reads through MiXCR, one entry per CDR3 protein. This repertoire shows about 210,000 distinct CDR3 sequences, about 15% found once; its top ten account for around 50%. The sequencing input was blood. The receptor set was obtained from a man in his fifties with Graves' hyperthyroidism.

This clonotype appeared many times. This sequence joins TRBV12-3 or TRBV12-4 and TRBJ2-1; 9 bases line up with TRBD2. The CDR3 has 16 residues. The trim removed 5 bases at V and 2 bases at J, leaving 7 bases unmatched. The CDR3: CASSISGSGTYNEQFF. The CDR3 nucleotides read TGTGCCAGCAGTATTAGCGGGAGTGGCACCTACAATGAGCAGTTCTTC.

This clonotype was observed at least ten times. J is TRBJ2-7 and V is TRBV12-3 or TRBV12-4; possible D gene TRBD2, 5 bases. V shed 6 bases and J shed 4 bases, with 13 bases lying between them. The CDR3 spans 13 residues. Here the CDR3 DNA reads TGTGCCAGCAGCTCCCAGCGGACTTACGAGCAGTACTTC. Translation: CASSSQRTYEQYF.

In DNA, the CDR3 is TGCAGTGCTAGGGAAACTTTGAGCTCCTACAATGAGCAGTTCTTC. Amino acids: CSARETLSSYNEQFF. The chain links TRBV20-1 to TRBJ2-1, with D unclear. The ends were cut back, 3 bases at V and 0 bases at J, with 12 bases in the middle. Germline V CDR1 and CDR2: DFQATT, SNEGSKA (reference sequence). CDR3 size: 15 residues.

Of note for this clonotype: A read error may account for a junction end that differs from germline. J is TRBJ1-1 and V is TRBV12-3 or TRBV12-4; maybe TRBD1 (6 bases). The CDR3 is made up of 13 amino acids. The CDR3 spells CAGSHRVNTEAFF. The CDR3 DNA reads TGTGCCGGCAGTCACAGGGTGAACACTGAAGCTTTCTTT.

This clonotype has a handful of counts. This rearrangement joins TRBV6-2 or TRBV6-3 to TRBJ2-1; D gene ambiguous. The CDR3 runs 11 residues. V was pared by 1 base and J by 7 bases, with 2 bases between. Germline loops: CDR1 MNHEY, CDR2 SVGEGT. CDR3 sequence: CASSYLNEQFF. DNA for the CDR3: TGTGCCAGCAGTTACTTGAATGAGCAGTTCTTC.

In the case of this clonotype: A single base separates this from a much larger clone, so it may be a read error. The chain carries TRBV2 and TRBJ2-1; TRBD2 matches 10 bases. V gave up 4 bases and J gave up 7 bases; unmatched junction bases: 10. CDR1 is SNHLY and CDR2 is FYNNEI in the germline V gene. The CDR3 covers 16 residues. Here the CDR3 DNA reads TGTGCCAGCAGTGGAAGCCGGCTAGCGGGAGTTAATGAGCAGTTCTTC. It specifies CASSGSRLAGVNEQFF.

This clonotype was seen a few times. This chain links TRBV3-1 with TRBJ2-2, with D uncertain. CDR1 and CDR2 from the germline V gene are LGHDT and YNNKEL (reference sequence). V shed 1 base and J shed 7 bases, with 10 bases lying between them. The CDR3 totals 14 residues. The CDR3 loop is CASSQVGFNGELFF. The DNA for the CDR3 is TGTGCCAGCAGCCAAGTGGGTTTTAACGGGGAGCTGTTTTTT. The full variable domain, with the rest looked up from reference TRBV3-1 and TRBJ2-2, is DTAVSQTPKYLVTQMGNDKSIKCEQNLGHDTMYWYKQDSKKFLKIMFSYNNKELIINETVPNRFSPKSPDKAHLNLHINSLELGDSAVYFCASSQVGFNGELFFGEGSRLTVL.

This clonotype was seen many times. The V and J genes are TRBV20-1 and TRBJ2-1, with 7 nucleotides matching TRBD2. This CDR3 comprises 13 residues. The junction had 8 bases not matched to a gene; V was cut back by 6 bases and J by 6 bases. CDR1 is DFQATT and CDR2 is SNEGSKA in the germline V gene (reference sequence). CDR3 in DNA: TGCAGTGCCACTCTATGGACTAGCAATGAGCAGTTCTTC. Amino acid sequence: CSATLWTSNEQFF.

This clonotype was observed a few times. The V call is TRBV9, the J call TRBJ2-6; 8 bases are shared with TRBD1. The germline CDR1 and CDR2 sequences are SGDLS and YYNGEE. The CDR3 is 18 amino acids. J gave up 0 bases and V 3 bases, and 8 bases lay outside the gene matches. The CDR3 DNA is TGTGCCAGCAGCGCCTTGGACAGGGTGACCTCTGGGGCCAACGTCCTGACTTTC. Amino acids: CASSALDRVTSGANVLTF.

This clonotype was recorded at least ten times. The chain employs TRBV2 and TRBJ2-1; 11 bases align to TRBD2. This CDR3 comprises 16 residues. The junction had 12 bases not matched to a gene; V was cut back by 6 bases and J by 8 bases. The germline V gene encodes CDR1 SNHLY and CDR2 FYNNEI. CDR3 in DNA: TGTGCCAGCAGCGAACCGGGACTAGCGGAAGGCCATGAGCAGTTCTTC. Its translation: CASSEPGLAEGHEQFF.

The V call is TRBV7-9, the J call TRBJ2-2; D is ambiguous. Germline CDR1 SEHNR, CDR2 FQNEAQ (reference sequence). The CDR3 runs to 15 residues. Trimming removed 1 base at V and 3 bases at J, with 9 bases between. CDR3 region: CASSLVYSYTGELFF. The CDR3 bases are TGTGCCAGCAGCTTAGTGTACAGCTACACCGGGGAGCTGTTTTTT.

The chain employs TRBV28 and TRBJ2-7; TRBD1 might be the D (5 bases). The V and J ends lost 7 bases and 6 bases respectively, with 10 bases between them. Germline CDR1 is MDHEN and CDR2 is SYDVKM. The CDR3 sequence is 11 residues long. The CDR3 sequence is CASTPGAEQYF. The CDR3 bases are TGTGCCAGCACCCCTGGGGCCGAGCAGTACTTC. Full variable domain (outside the CDR3, taken from reference TRBV28 and TRBJ2-7): DVKVTQSSRYLVKRTGEKVFLECVQDMDHENMFWYRQDPGLGLRLIYFSYDVKMKEKGDIPEGYSVSREKKERFSLILESASTNQTSMYLCASTPGAEQYFGPGTRLTVT.

This clonotype was observed at least ten times. The chain joins TRBV28 to TRBJ2-5; TRBD2 aligns across 11 bases. Germline trimming cut 8 bases from V and 2 bases from J; bases unmatched to any gene: 10. This CDR3 comprises 16 residues. The germline CDR1 and CDR2 sequences are MDHEN and SYDVKM. CDR3 sequence: CASLPPGLAAQETQYF. The CDR3 DNA is TGTGCCAGCCTCCCTCCGGGACTAGCGGCACAAGAGACCCAGTACTTC.

This clonotype was picked up many times. The rearrangement links TRBV5-1 to TRBJ2-3, with D uncertain. Germline V lookup: CDR1 SGHRS, CDR2 YFSETQ. CDR3 length equals 14 residues. Trimming removed 0 bases at V and 2 bases at J, with 7 bases between. For the CDR3, the DNA is TGCGCCAGCAGCTTGGAACAGATCACAGATACGCAGTATTTT. Encoded protein: CASSLEQITDTQYF.

On this clonotype itself: A much larger clone differs from this one at a single base, so this may be a read error. The chain links TRBV12-3 or TRBV12-4 to TRBJ2-4; no clear D gene. V lost 5 bases to trimming and J lost 0 bases, with 5 bases between them. The CDR3 contains 13 residues. The CDR3 bases are TGTGCCAGCAGTCCGACAGCCAAAAACATTCAGTACTTC. This sequence encodes CASSPTAKNIQYF.

V gene TRBV28 combines with J gene TRBJ2-1; tentative D call: TRBD1 (6 bases). V dropped 8 bases and J dropped 5 bases, with 16 bases sitting between them. CDR3 size: 14 residues. The germline gives CDR1 MDHEN, CDR2 SYDVKM. The CDR3 DNA reads as TGTGCCAGCGCCTCGACAGGCTGGAACAATGAGCAGTTCTTC. Translated: CASASTGWNNEQFF.

This clonotype was seen a few times. This may come from a read error, since a much larger clone is one base off. The CDR3, as DNA: TGTGCCAGTACTGACGAAGAGACCCAGTACTTC. This codes for CASTDEETQYF. The V and J genes are TRBV2 and TRBJ2-5; no clear D. Germline V gene sequence: CDR1 SNHLY, CDR2 FYNNEI. Trimming stripped 9 bases from V and 3 bases from J, with 8 bases between. The CDR3 totals 11 residues. The whole variable domain, remainder taken from reference TRBV2 and TRBJ2-5, is EPEVTQTPSHQVTQMGQEVILRCVPISNHLYFYWYRQILGQKVEFLVSFYNNEISEKSEIFDDQFSVERPDGSNFTLKIRSTKLEDSAMYFCASTDEETQYFGPGTRLLVL.

This clonotype was recorded many times. V is TRBV20-1 and J is TRBJ2-7, with 13 bases that match TRBD2. This CDR3 comprises 16 residues. Germline CDR1 and CDR2: DFQATT and SNEGSKA (reference sequence). With V trimmed by 1 base and J by 5 bases, 8 bases remained unmatched. DNA of the CDR3: TGCAGTGCTAGAGGACTAGCGGGAGGATTTGGGGACGAGCAGTACTTC. Translation: CSARGLAGGFGDEQYF.

Remarks on this clonotype: A clone one base away is much larger, so this may be a read error. The chain recombines TRBV20-1 with TRBJ2-7; 9 bases are shared with TRBD1. The J call may be incorrect, as the DNA end agrees better with TRBJ2-1. The CDR3 covers 14 residues. The germline V gene has CDR1 DFQATT and CDR2 SNEGSKA (reference sequence). CDR3 region: CSALDRGTAYEQFF. Written as DNA, the CDR3 is TGCAGTGCACTGGACAGGGGAACGGCGTACGAGCAGTTCTTC.

This clonotype occurred many times. The DNA of the CDR3 is TGTGCCAGTGTAGCGGGAGGGGTGTACAATGAGCAGTTCTTC. Protein: CASVAGGVYNEQFF. The chain recombines TRBV2 with TRBJ2-1; 11 positions agree with TRBD2. CDR1 is SNHLY and CDR2 is FYNNEI in the germline V gene. V lost 9 bases and J lost 4; bases outside the gene matches: 5. The CDR3 is 14 residues long.

This clonotype was detected ten times or more. The gene calls are TRBV7-2 and TRBJ1-5, with 8 positions matching TRBD1. V was clipped by 1 base and J by 3 bases; unmatched bases: 5. The CDR3 loop spans 16 amino acids. Germline V gene lookup returns CDR1 SGHTA and CDR2 FQGNSA. This CDR3 is CASSLVGGQDNQPQHF. Here the CDR3 DNA reads TGTGCCAGCAGCTTAGTGGGGGGACAGGACAATCAGCCCCAGCATTTT.

This chain uses TRBV7-3 with TRBJ2-2; 11 bases fit TRBD2. Germline V gives CDR1 SGHTA, CDR2 FQGTGA. Germline trimming cut 5 bases from V and 15 bases from J; bases unmatched to any gene: 11. The CDR3 covers 14 residues. CDR3 nucleotides: TGTGCCAGCAGCCGAACTAGCGGGAGTCCCTGGTTGTTTTTT. Amino acid sequence: CASSRTSGSPWLFF.

This clonotype was seen repeatedly, ten times or more. The V and J genes are TRBV7-2 and TRBJ2-7; D perhaps matches TRBD1 (5 bases). The CDR3 contains 13 residues. Between the trimmed V and J ends, which lost 5 bases and 4 bases, there was a span of 12 bases. The germline gives CDR1 SGHTA, CDR2 FQGNSA. This chain's CDR3 is CASSLSGAYEQYF. DNA for the CDR3: TGTGCCAGCAGCCTAAGTGGGGCGTACGAGCAGTACTTC.

This clonotype has ten or more counts. J is TRBJ1-5 and V is TRBV2, with TRBD1 matching over 9 bases. In germline, CDR1 is SNHLY, CDR2 FYNNEI. The CDR3 loop spans 14 amino acids. V shed 1 base, J shed 6 bases, and the junction held 1 base outside the gene matches. This CDR3 reads CASSEETGGQPQHF. The CDR3 DNA sequence: TGTGCCAGCAGTGAAGAGACAGGGGGTCAGCCCCAGCATTTT.

This clonotype occurred many times. The rearrangement joins TRBV20-1 to TRBJ2-7; TRBD2 aligns across 12 bases. The CDR3 is made up of 16 amino acids. Germline CDR1 and CDR2: DFQATT and SNEGSKA (reference sequence). V trimming: 0 bases; J trimming: 4 bases; junction bases outside the gene matches: 7. The CDR3 is CSARETPGLAGYEQYF. CDR3 sequence (DNA): TGCAGTGCTAGAGAAACTCCGGGACTAGCGGGTTACGAGCAGTACTTC.

The V gene is TRBV6-1, the J gene TRBJ1-2, with no clear D. With 4 bases removed from V and 3 bases from J, the gap between germline ends came to 6 bases. This CDR3 has 12 residues. In germline, CDR1 is MNHNS, CDR2 SASEGT. This chain's CDR3 is CASSVSDYGYTF. The CDR3 nucleotides are TGTGCCAGCAGTGTGTCTGACTATGGCTACACCTTC.

This clonotype was found a few times. V usage is TRBV7-9 and J usage is TRBJ2-1; D possibly uses TRBD1 or TRBD2 (5 bases each). Trimming stripped 5 bases from V and 4 bases from J, with 15 bases between. Germline-derived CDR1 and CDR2 are SEHNR and FQNEAQ (reference sequence). The CDR3 is 15 amino acids. CDR3 amino acids: CASSITGTLYNEQFF. In nucleotides, the CDR3 is TGTGCCAGCAGCATCACCGGGACCCTTTACAATGAGCAGTTCTTC.

Note on this clonotype: A read error may be the cause here, since a much bigger clone is one base away. This rearrangement joins TRBV7-9 to TRBJ2-5, with D unresolved. The germline CDR1 and CDR2 sequences are SEHNR and FQNEAQ (reference sequence). The CDR3 runs 13 residues. V was cut by 1 base and J by 9 bases, with 12 bases left in between. CDR3 DNA sequence: TGTGCCAGCAGCTTAGTTAGGCGTGAGGCCCAGTACTTC. Its translation: CASSLVRREAQYF.

This clonotype showed up many times. The chain couples TRBV20-1 to TRBJ1-5; D is unclear. The CDR3 contains 13 residues. Per germline, CDR1 DFQATT and CDR2 SNEGSKA (reference sequence). Trimming left V 2 bases short and J 9 bases short, with 14 bases between. CDR3 sequence: CSARTRPDRPQHF. CDR3 in DNA: TGCAGTGCTAGAACGCGGCCCGATCGGCCCCAGCATTTT.